The sequence of this TCR beta chain was determined in a study of neoadjuvant anti-PD-1 for oral cavity cancer. Overall study context: Patients mostly received three to four biweekly nivolumab doses at 3 mg/kg before surgery.

The germline gives CDR1 MDHEN, CDR2 SYDVKM. The CDR3 spans 11 residues. V was cut by 3 bases and J by 10 bases, with 8 bases left in between. The assay was immunoSEQ multiplex PCR, and TCRdb's table has in-frame clones only and misses some. The repertoire consists of 11,000 to 15,000 clones, with 70% to 80% occurring once and the leading ten covering approximately 2.8%. The sequences come from PBMCs, collected before nivolumab (anti-PD-1) treatment. This sequence originates from a person aged 40 to 85 with oral cavity squamous cell carcinoma. V usage is TRBV28 and J usage is TRBJ2-3; no firm D call. CDR3 DNA sequence: TGTGCCAGCAGTTTTTCCCTTGCGCAGTATTTT. Its translation: CASSFSLAQYF.